One TCR beta chain is described in this entry. Amplification targeted TCR beta CDR3 regions from RNA transcripts. HTBI primers drove first-round RT-PCR of the TCR CDR3. In TCRdb, the multiplex PCR reads were re-called with MiXCR into one record per CDR3 protein. The sample holds some 600,000 distinct CDR3 sequences, around 45% seen once. The entry originates in a study of T cells in Graves' hyperthyroidism and ophthalmopathy. The V gene's germline CDR1 is LNHDA and CDR2 SQIVND (reference sequence). There are 15 residues in the CDR3. The junction had 8 bases not matched to a gene; V was cut back by 5 bases and J by 3 bases.

The sample taken for sequencing was peripheral blood or thyroid tissue (not recorded which). The V gene is TRBV19, the J gene TRBJ1-1, with TRBD1 identical over 8 bases. The TCR was taken from a young woman with Graves' hyperthyroidism. The CDR3 sequence is CASSFRGQVYTEAFF. CDR3 DNA sequence: TGTGCCAGTAGTTTTAGGGGACAGGTGTACACTGAAGCTTTCTTT.